Below, one T cell receptor beta chain is given with its context. The antigen is not known. TCRdb called the reads again in MiXCR, with one record for every CDR3 protein. The profile shows fewer than 1,000,000 distinct CDR3 sequences, approximately 31% of them singletons. The CDR3 length is 14 residues. The V end was cut by 4 bases, the J end by 2 bases, with 10 bases between. These data are taken from a study of T cell repertoires in cytomegalovirus infection. Study information: Matching HLA type and CMV infection were both indicated by public TCR beta signatures.

The origin of this receptor is a human donor in good health (CMV status not recorded). Some clones in this sample may be carry-over from other donors' samples. Source: cultured CD8+ T cells from PBMCs, taken from culture after CMV antigen stimulation. V is TRBV23-1 and J is TRBJ2-3; D gene unclear. TRBV23-1 is marked as an open reading frame, function uncertain. CDR3 coding DNA: TGCGCCAGCAGTCCCCGGAAACTCACAGATACGCAGTATTTT. Translation: CASSPRKLTDTQYF.